These T cell receptor beta chains were read from a single sample in a study of T cells in localized non-small cell lung cancer. Data came from immunoSEQ multiplex PCR; TCRdb stores just in-frame clones and leaves some out. This table holds 90,000 to 100,000 clones, approximately 91% found once. The material was PBMCs, obtained before any cancer treatment. Receptors originate from a woman aged 35-75 years with stage II squamous cell lung carcinoma. Each CDR3 is given with its conserved first and last residue. A D gene is named only where the DNA matches it firmly. Only part of the rows carry a size: once, few, many, or a class if the clone is expanded.

v_call: TRBV7-9; clone_size: .; j_call: TRBJ2-4; d_call: TRBD1; cdr3_nt: TGTGCCAGCAGCTTAGGAACAGGGGGAAGGGCCAAAAACATTCAGTACTTC; cdr3_aa: CASSLGTGGRAKNIQYF
v_call: TRBV29-1; clone_size: .; j_call: TRBJ2-1; d_call: TRBD2; cdr3_nt: TGCAGCGTTGTAGGCGGGAGCTCCTACAATGAGCAGTTCTTC; cdr3_aa: CSVVGGSSYNEQFF
v_call: TRBV4-1; clone_size: .; j_call: TRBJ1-2; d_call: .; cdr3_nt: TGCGCCAGCAGCTCCCTCCCGGGGAGTAGCTATGGCTACACCTTC; cdr3_aa: CASSSLPGSSYGYTF
v_call: TRBV7-9; clone_size: .; j_call: TRBJ1-1; d_call: .; cdr3_nt: TGTGCCAGCAGCTTAGAGACCTCATCAGCGGAAGCTTTCTTT; cdr3_aa: CASSLETSSAEAFF
v_call: TRBV6-6; clone_size: once; j_call: TRBJ2-3; d_call: .; cdr3_nt: TGTGCCAGCAGTTACCGAGCCACAGATACGCAGTATTTT; cdr3_aa: CASSYRATDTQYF
v_call: TRBV2; clone_size: .; j_call: TRBJ1-5; d_call: .; cdr3_nt: TGTGCCAGCAGTGTCGAGCCCGGCCGAAATCAGCCCCAGCATTTT; cdr3_aa: CASSVEPGRNQPQHF
v_call: TRBV11-2; clone_size: .; j_call: TRBJ1-3; d_call: .; cdr3_nt: TGTGCCAGCAGCCCCCTAGGGGCTACTGGAAACACCATATATTTT; cdr3_aa: CASSPLGATGNTIYF
v_call: TRBV5-1; clone_size: .; j_call: TRBJ2-7; d_call: .; cdr3_nt: TGCGCCAGCAGCTATTCAGGGGACTCCTACGAGCAGTACTTC; cdr3_aa: CASSYSGDSYEQYF
v_call: TRBV28; clone_size: .; j_call: TRBJ1-2; d_call: .; cdr3_nt: TGTGCCAGCTGCCACGATTGGGGGGGGTTTTCTGGCTACACCTTC; cdr3_aa: CASCHDWGGFSGYTF
v_call: TRBV19; clone_size: .; j_call: TRBJ2-5; d_call: TRBD2; cdr3_nt: TGTGCCAGTAGCTTAGCGGGGGGTTTTCAAGAGACCCAGTACTTC; cdr3_aa: CASSLAGGFQETQYF
v_call: TRBV27; clone_size: .; j_call: TRBJ2-7; d_call: TRBD1; cdr3_nt: TGTGCCAGCAGTAAAACCGGGACAGTTGACTACGAGCAGTACTTC; cdr3_aa: CASSKTGTVDYEQYF
v_call: TRBV7-9; clone_size: .; j_call: TRBJ2-7; d_call: TRBD1; cdr3_nt: TGTGCCAGCAGCAACATCCGGGACAGAGATTACGAGCAGTACTTC; cdr3_aa: CASSNIRDRDYEQYF
v_call: TRBV5-1; clone_size: .; j_call: TRBJ2-5; d_call: .; cdr3_nt: TGCGCCAGCAGCTTGGATCCCAGCTCTCGGGAGACCCAGTACTTC; cdr3_aa: CASSLDPSSRETQYF
v_call: TRBV19; clone_size: .; j_call: TRBJ1-5; d_call: TRBD1; cdr3_nt: TGTGCCAGTAGAGCCGACAGGGACCAGCCCCAGCATTTT; cdr3_aa: CASRADRDQPQHF
v_call: TRBV5-1; clone_size: once; j_call: TRBJ2-2; d_call: .; cdr3_nt: TGCGCCAGCAGAACGGAGGTAGACACCGGGGAGCTGTTTTTT; cdr3_aa: CASRTEVDTGELFF
v_call: TRBV5-1; clone_size: .; j_call: TRBJ1-1; d_call: .; cdr3_nt: TGCGCCAGCAGCTTGGGTTGGGGTCCTTCGAACACTGAAGCTTTCTTT; cdr3_aa: CASSLGWGPSNTEAFF
v_call: TRBV11-2; clone_size: once; j_call: TRBJ2-5; d_call: TRBD1; cdr3_nt: TGTGCCAGCAGCGGACGGGGACAGCAAAAAGAGACCCAGTACTTC; cdr3_aa: CASSGRGQQKETQYF
v_call: TRBV4-1; clone_size: .; j_call: TRBJ1-4; d_call: .; cdr3_nt: TGCGCCAGCAGCCAAGATCTTCTCCGACCGAATGAAAAACTGTTTTTT; cdr3_aa: CASSQDLLRPNEKLFF
v_call: TRBV28; clone_size: once; j_call: TRBJ1-5; d_call: .; cdr3_nt: TGTGCCAGCAGTAGATGGGGGCAGCCCCAGCATTTT; cdr3_aa: CASSRWGQPQHF
v_call: TRBV7-6; clone_size: .; j_call: TRBJ1-1; d_call: .; cdr3_nt: TGTGCCAGCAGCCGGAGAGGGGACACTGAAGCTTTCTTT; cdr3_aa: CASSRRGDTEAFF
v_call: TRBV29-1; clone_size: .; j_call: TRBJ2-5; d_call: TRBD1; cdr3_nt: TGCAGCGTTGAGTCAGGGGGACCCCACGAGACCCAGTACTTC; cdr3_aa: CSVESGGPHETQYF
v_call: TRBV7-2; clone_size: .; j_call: TRBJ1-4; d_call: .; cdr3_nt: TGTGCCAGCAGCTTCGAGCGTGGGCGGCGGGAGAATGAAAAACTGTTTTTT; cdr3_aa: CASSFERGRRENEKLFF
v_call: TRBV5-1; clone_size: .; j_call: TRBJ2-7; d_call: .; cdr3_nt: TGCGCCAGCAGCTTGACACCGGGATCGTTCTACGAGCAGTACTTC; cdr3_aa: CASSLTPGSFYEQYF
v_call: TRBV5-6; clone_size: few; j_call: TRBJ1-5; d_call: .; cdr3_nt: TGTGCCAGCAGACGCCAGGGTGAGAGGGCCCATCAGCCCCAGCATTTT; cdr3_aa: CASRRQGERAHQPQHF
v_call: TRBV5-1; clone_size: few; j_call: TRBJ1-1; d_call: TRBD1; cdr3_nt: TGCGCCAGCAGCTTGCGGCAGACAGGGAAACCCAAGATGAACACTGAAGCTTTCTTT; cdr3_aa: CASSLRQTGKPKMNTEAFF
v_call: TRBV28; clone_size: .; j_call: TRBJ1-1; d_call: .; cdr3_nt: TGTGCCAGCCGGGGGAAACCTGAAGCTTTCTTT; cdr3_aa: CASRGKPEAFF
v_call: TRBV7-8; clone_size: .; j_call: TRBJ2-5; d_call: TRBD2; cdr3_nt: TGTGCCAGCAGCTCCCTCCCGGGGGGGCAACAAGAGACCCAGTACTTC; cdr3_aa: CASSSLPGGQQETQYF
v_call: TRBV11-3; clone_size: .; j_call: TRBJ2-7; d_call: .; cdr3_nt: TGTGCCAGCAGCTTTAAGGGGACGGACGAGCAGTACTTC; cdr3_aa: CASSFKGTDEQYF
v_call: TRBV7-2; clone_size: .; j_call: TRBJ1-4; d_call: .; cdr3_nt: TGTGCCAGCAGCTTAGCCAGGGGAGGAGGTGAAAAACTGTTTTTT; cdr3_aa: CASSLARGGGEKLFF
v_call: TRBV7-2; clone_size: .; j_call: TRBJ2-7; d_call: TRBD1; cdr3_nt: TGTGCCAGCAGCAGGGACAGGGTCCTCGAGCAGTACTTC; cdr3_aa: CASSRDRVLEQYF
v_call: TRBV6-5; clone_size: .; j_call: TRBJ1-1; d_call: .; cdr3_nt: TGTGCCAGCAGTTGGGCGGGGGGGGAAGCTTTCTTT; cdr3_aa: CASSWAGGEAFF
v_call: TRBV15; clone_size: few; j_call: TRBJ1-2; d_call: .; cdr3_nt: TGTGCCACCAGCAGACCGGACAGCGCTGTTAACTATGGCTACACCTTC; cdr3_aa: CATSRPDSAVNYGYTF
v_call: TRBV6-1; clone_size: .; j_call: TRBJ1-1; d_call: .; cdr3_nt: TGTGCCAGCAGTGAAGCCCGGGGAACTGAAGCTTTCTTT; cdr3_aa: CASSEARGTEAFF
v_call: TRBV19; clone_size: once; j_call: TRBJ1-5; d_call: .; cdr3_nt: TGTGCCAGTAGTATTTCGGGACATAGGAACCAGCCCCAGCATTTT; cdr3_aa: CASSISGHRNQPQHF
v_call: TRBV29-1; clone_size: few; j_call: TRBJ1-1; d_call: TRBD1; cdr3_nt: TGCAGCGTTGCAGGACAGGGCACTGAAGCTTTCTTT; cdr3_aa: CSVAGQGTEAFF
v_call: TRBV7-8; clone_size: .; j_call: TRBJ2-3; d_call: .; cdr3_nt: TGTGCCAGCAGCTATCGCACAGATACGCAGTATTTT; cdr3_aa: CASSYRTDTQYF
v_call: TRBV10-3; clone_size: .; j_call: TRBJ1-2; d_call: .; cdr3_nt: TGTGCCATCAGTGAGTCCAGTTGGGGAAATAACTATGGCTACACCTTC; cdr3_aa: CAISESSWGNNYGYTF
v_call: TRBV5-1; clone_size: .; j_call: TRBJ2-1; d_call: TRBD1; cdr3_nt: TGCGCCAGCAGCTTGGCGGGGCGACAGGGACGCTGGGATGAGCAGTTCTTC; cdr3_aa: CASSLAGRQGRWDEQFF
v_call: TRBV29-1; clone_size: .; j_call: TRBJ1-1; d_call: .; cdr3_nt: TGCAGCGTTCGCAGACAGTTAGGCACTGAAGCTTTCTTT; cdr3_aa: CSVRRQLGTEAFF
v_call: TRBV5-6; clone_size: .; j_call: TRBJ1-6; d_call: TRBD1; cdr3_nt: TGTGCCAGCAGCTCTCTAGACAGGGACTCACCCCTCCACTTT; cdr3_aa: CASSSLDRDSPLHF
v_call: TRBV6-5; clone_size: .; j_call: TRBJ2-2; d_call: TRBD2; cdr3_nt: TGTGCCAGCAGAACTAGCGGGAGGAAGGGCGGGGAGCTGTTTTTT; cdr3_aa: CASRTSGRKGGELFF
v_call: TRBV2; clone_size: .; j_call: TRBJ1-1; d_call: .; cdr3_nt: TGTGCCAGCAGGGCGGGACAACCGAACACTGAAGCTTTCTTT; cdr3_aa: CASRAGQPNTEAFF
v_call: TRBV15; clone_size: .; j_call: TRBJ2-6; d_call: .; cdr3_nt: TGTGCCACCAGCAGAGATTTCAGCGTCCCCAGCTCTGGGGCCAACGTCCTGACTTTC; cdr3_aa: CATSRDFSVPSSGANVLTF
v_call: TRBV10-2; clone_size: .; j_call: TRBJ1-1; d_call: .; cdr3_nt: TGCGCCAGCGGAGACCGGTGGGGCGCTGAAGCTTTCTTT; cdr3_aa: CASGDRWGAEAFF
v_call: TRBV19; clone_size: once; j_call: TRBJ1-1; d_call: .; cdr3_nt: TGTGCCAGTAGTAATGGCAGAGCGATGAACACTGAAGCTTTCTTT; cdr3_aa: CASSNGRAMNTEAFF
v_call: TRBV5-1; clone_size: .; j_call: TRBJ1-1; d_call: .; cdr3_nt: TGCGCCAGCAGCTTGCAAGGTATGAACACTGAAGCTTTCTTT; cdr3_aa: CASSLQGMNTEAFF
v_call: TRBV7-9; clone_size: .; j_call: TRBJ2-3; d_call: TRBD1; cdr3_nt: TGTGCCAGCAGCTTAGTGGGACAGGGATCAGATACGCAGTATTTT; cdr3_aa: CASSLVGQGSDTQYF
v_call: TRBV6-5; clone_size: .; j_call: TRBJ1-5; d_call: TRBD1; cdr3_nt: TGTGCCAGCAGGCTTTACAAGGGGGCAAATCAGCCCCAGCATTTT; cdr3_aa: CASRLYKGANQPQHF
v_call: TRBV5-1; clone_size: .; j_call: TRBJ2-3; d_call: .; cdr3_nt: TGCGCCAGCAGCTTGGCCGCTAGGGGTGGAGATACGCAGTATTTT; cdr3_aa: CASSLAARGGDTQYF
v_call: TRBV5-1; clone_size: .; j_call: TRBJ1-2; d_call: .; cdr3_nt: TGCGCCAGCAAGGTCGGGGGGACGAACTATGGCTACACCTTC; cdr3_aa: CASKVGGTNYGYTF
v_call: TRBV19; clone_size: .; j_call: TRBJ1-5; d_call: TRBD1; cdr3_nt: TGTGCCAGTAGTAATATATTAGGGGGCAATTCGGGGGTCCAGCCCCAGCATTTT; cdr3_aa: CASSNILGGNSGVQPQHF
v_call: TRBV18; clone_size: .; j_call: TRBJ2-7; d_call: TRBD1; cdr3_nt: TGTGCCAGCTCAAAGGGGGCCCAGACCTACGAGCAGTACTTC; cdr3_aa: CASSKGAQTYEQYF
v_call: TRBV6-5; clone_size: few; j_call: TRBJ1-2; d_call: .; cdr3_nt: TGTGCCAGCAGTAGGACAGTACTCTATGGCTACACCTTC; cdr3_aa: CASSRTVLYGYTF
v_call: TRBV5-6; clone_size: .; j_call: TRBJ1-3; d_call: .; cdr3_nt: TGTGCCAGCAGCTTGGTAGCAGGGACCTTAGGAAACACCATATATTTT; cdr3_aa: CASSLVAGTLGNTIYF
v_call: TRBV19; clone_size: .; j_call: TRBJ1-5; d_call: .; cdr3_nt: TGTGCCAGTAGTATGGCTCCAGGGGATCAGCCCCAGCATTTT; cdr3_aa: CASSMAPGDQPQHF
v_call: TRBV4-1; clone_size: .; j_call: TRBJ1-1; d_call: .; cdr3_nt: TGCGCCAGCAGCCAGGGGAGGGCAGTGAACACTGAAGCTTTCTTT; cdr3_aa: CASSQGRAVNTEAFF
v_call: TRBV29-1; clone_size: few; j_call: TRBJ2-5; d_call: TRBD2; cdr3_nt: TGCGCGGCTAGGCAGGGACTACCGGGACTAGCGGGGGGAGAGACCCAGTACTTC; cdr3_aa: CAARQGLPGLAGGETQYF
v_call: TRBV6-4; clone_size: .; j_call: TRBJ1-1; d_call: TRBD1; cdr3_nt: TGTGCCAGCAGACCGGGACAGGCTAACACTGAAGCTTTCTTT; cdr3_aa: CASRPGQANTEAFF
v_call: TRBV25-1; clone_size: .; j_call: TRBJ1-6; d_call: .; cdr3_nt: TGTGCCAGCAGTGAAAAGGGTGGGCTTTCACCCCTCCACTTT; cdr3_aa: CASSEKGGLSPLHF